This T cell receptor beta chain was sequenced during a study of OX40 agonist ivuxolimab in advanced cancers. Study overall: The dose-escalation cohort was around 83% male, with a mean age of around 60 years, ranging about 23 to 79.

Here immunoSEQ multiplex PCR was the method, and the copy in TCRdb shows in-frame clones only, minus some. The repertoire has roughly 62,000 clones, approximately 85% of them found once; the top ten carry around 2.7%. From germline, CDR1 is SGHTA and CDR2 FQGTGA. The V gene lost 2 bases and the J gene lost 5 bases, with 9 bases spanning the gap. The CDR3 is made up of 13 amino acids. Sequences were derived from CD4+ or CD8+ T cells sorted from blood, sampled in a trial of the OX40 agonist ivuxolimab. The gene calls are TRBV7-3 and TRBJ2-5; D remains ambiguous. This TCR was sampled from an adult with an advanced solid tumor such as melanoma, head and neck, liver or kidney cancer. The CDR3 nucleotides read TGTGCCAGCAGCTTAGGTCCCCGGGAGACCCAGTACTTC. Its protein is CASSLGPRETQYF.